These T cell receptor beta chains were read from a single sample in a study of PD-1 blockade in classical Hodgkin lymphoma. The repertoire was sequenced with immunoSEQ multiplex PCR; TCRdb's copy has only in-frame clones and lacks some. The table has over 20,000 clones, 80% seen once. Sequencing used peripheral blood mononuclear cells (PBMCs), obtained before the fourth cycle of nivolumab. Receptors originate from a human donor with classical Hodgkin lymphoma. CDR3s include the opening cysteine and the closing phenylalanine or tryptophan. Part of the rows lack a size; the others show once, few, many or a class for expanded clones.

V gene	clone size	J gene	CDR3 protein
TRBV19	few	TRBJ1-1	CASSITRAATEAFF
TRBV29-1	.	TRBJ2-1	CSVRTPGNEQFF
TRBV18	.	TRBJ2-5	CASSRDLLRETQYF
TRBV15	.	TRBJ2-5	CATSGTGLETQYF
TRBV19	.	TRBJ1-6	CASSSQTGGGSPLHF
TRBV9	.	TRBJ2-3	CASTPDLTDTQYF
TRBV30	few	TRBJ2-1	CAWSGDYKNNNEQFF
TRBV25-1	.	TRBJ2-5	CASSEFFQETQYF
TRBV19	.	TRBJ2-7	CASSISVGEQYF
TRBV28	few	TRBJ2-1	CASSGQENGEQFF
TRBV5-1	.	TRBJ1-3	CASSLVSGSSGNTIYF
TRBV11-3	once	.	CASSLAGYEQYF
TRBV5-1	.	TRBJ2-1	CASSSWTSGRHNEQFF
TRBV7-9	.	TRBJ1-2	CASSLVDTRYTF
TRBV30	.	TRBJ2-1	CAWGPSGISYNEQFF
TRBV21-1	.	TRBJ2-1	CASNLQGSYNEQFF
TRBV5-1	.	TRBJ1-2	CASSLAGGQAYGYTF
TRBV5-1	.	TRBJ2-1	CASSNYNEQFF
TRBV2	.	TRBJ1-5	CASVSQGNQPQHF
TRBV30	.	TRBJ1-1	CAWSTDMNTEAFF
TRBV7-9	.	TRBJ1-2	CASSLSQESGYTF
TRBV10-1	.	TRBJ2-5	CASSDPGTSGSWETQYF
TRBV7-2	.	TRBJ1-2	CASSFLTANYGYTF
TRBV10-2	.	TRBJ2-7	CASSESQGLTLLEQYF
TRBV28	.	TRBJ1-5	CASSLGTGTNQPQHF
TRBV28	few	TRBJ1-5	CASSFISGTAYSNQPQHF
TRBV2	.	TRBJ1-2	CASSAPPVGGYTF
TRBV5-1	.	TRBJ2-7	CASSPLTNGYEQYF
TRBV23-1	.	TRBJ2-5	CASSQSGGAAGVNKETQYF
TRBV2	.	TRBJ1-5	CASSPGQGEFQPQHF
TRBV5-1	.	TRBJ1-3	CASSLVGGSGNTIYF
TRBV29-1	.	TRBJ2-3	CSVVPRGGRGDTQYF
TRBV18	.	TRBJ2-6	CASSPRAGNSGANVLTF
TRBV5-5	.	TRBJ2-2	CASSLGGNTGELFF
TRBV27	once	TRBJ2-1	CASSRDRGSYNEQFF
TRBV6-1	once	TRBJ1-4	CASSDKGRDRRGELFF
TRBV9	.	TRBJ2-5	CASSVEGLVGETQYF